Below, one T cell receptor (beta chain) is given with its context. No antigen is known for it. CDR1 is SGHNT and CDR2 is YENEEA in the germline V gene. The trim removed 5 bases at V and 4 bases at J, leaving 9 bases unmatched. This CDR3 has 15 residues. This entry comes from a study of T cell responses to AZD1222 COVID-19 vaccine. Sequencing used immunoSEQ multiplex PCR; TCRdb keeps in-frame clones, though not all of them. Here the sample spans around 56,000 clones, roughly 90% being singletons. Notes on the study in general: Donor demographics were predominantly white British with a female majority; clonal diversity may be underestimated.

Second-dose groups at about 4 or about 12 weeks were pooled. This chain joins TRBV11-3 and TRBJ2-7; TRBD2 aligns across 9 bases. The material was peripheral blood, obtained 28 days after the second AZD1222 dose. This TCR was sampled from an adult who received the AZD1222 COVID-19 vaccine. The CDR3 bases are TGTGCCAGCAGCCCAGGTGGTAGCGGGGGTTACGAGCAGTACTTC. Its translation is CASSPGGSGGYEQYF. Drawing the rest from reference TRBV11-3 and TRBJ2-7, the complete variable domain is EAGVVQSPRYKIIEKKQPVAFWCNPISGHNTLYWYLQNLGQGPELLIRYENEEAVDDSQLPKDRFSAERLKGVDSTLKIQPAELGDSAVYLCASSPGGSGGYEQYFGPGTRLTVT.